The T cell receptor beta chain under discussion was sequenced for a study of OX40 agonist ivuxolimab in advanced cancers. Study details: The patients received ivuxolimab by intravenous route every 2 weeks at 0.01 to 10 mg/kg.

Study outcomes and limitations: On average, CD8+ T cells showed a greater number of expanded clones than CD4+. Among expanded peripheral T cells, antigen specificity went undetermined.

Libraries were prepared by immunoSEQ multiplex PCR; TCRdb keeps only in-frame clonotypes and omits some of them. The sample yields roughly 60,000 clones, approximately 86% seen once. CDR1 and CDR2 (germline): SGDLS, YYNGEE. This CDR3 is built from 14 residues. J lost 5 bases, V lost 8 bases, and 10 bases had no gene match. This clone occurred a few times. Its antigen remains unidentified. The TCR was taken from an adult with an advanced solid tumor such as melanoma, head and neck, liver or kidney cancer. The material was CD4+ or CD8+ T cells sorted from blood, obtained in a trial of the OX40 agonist ivuxolimab. The chain recombines TRBV9 with TRBJ1-1; 9 nucleotides line up with TRBD1. CDR3 amino acids: CASRKGQGFTEAFF. DNA for the CDR3: TGTGCCAGTCGGAAGGGACAGGGATTTACTGAAGCTTTCTTT.